This T cell receptor beta chain originates from a study of blood T cell repertoires in COVID-19. The overall study: The samples span acute and convalescent COVID-19 from the United States, Italy and Spain. PBMCs, B-cell-depleted T cells, or T cells were the source of the cDNA or gDNA that made up the material.

Methods used by the authors: Quantification of nucleated cells was approximated via reference gene primer amplification. Libraries were prepared by immunoSEQ multiplex PCR; TCRdb keeps only in-frame clonotypes and omits some of them. The DNA gave D and trimming, while V, J and clone size come from that table. Here the sample spans 35,000 to 55,000 clones, 85% to 90% being singletons. This CDR3 region has 15 residues. The V end lost 3 bases, the J end lost 6 bases, and 15 bases lay between the germline ends. CDR1 and CDR2 (germline): LNHDA, SQIVND (reference sequence). This receptor was obtained from a human donor in a cohort sampled during active COVID-19. The chain employs TRBV19 and TRBJ2-1, with a possible D match to TRBD2 (7 bases). The material sequenced was peripheral blood. CDR3 nucleotide sequence: TGTGCCAGTAGTATTGGGGGGCTAGCGGCCAATGAGCAGTTCTTC. Encoded protein: CASSIGGLAANEQFF.